This TCR beta chain was sequenced for a study of control samples from healthy donors and cancer patients. TCRdb's copy holds only in-frame clones and misses some; the assay was immunoSEQ multiplex PCR. The table includes more than 150,000 clones, approximately 92% detected once. This CDR3 spans 15 amino acids. V was shortened by 4 bases and J by 0 bases, with 11 bases between the two germline ends. Germline V gene data show CDR1 as MGHRA and CDR2 as YSYEKL. The sequence was obtained from a man aged 18-30 years in good health. The chain combines TRBV4-1 with TRBJ2-3; D gene ambiguous. The sequencing sample was made of blood. This CDR3 is CASSPRLVSTDTQYF. Written as DNA, the CDR3 is TGCGCCAGCAGCCCAAGACTGGTTAGCACAGATACGCAGTATTTT.